Each of the 22 T cell receptor beta chains below was sequenced from the same sample in a study of shared clonotypes between healthy human individuals (dated by TCRdb to the early 2020s). Receptor libraries were prepared by the immunoSEQ multiplex PCR assay. TCRdb took over this immuneACCESS table, retaining in-frame rearrangements with V and J assigned. Such tables are incomplete; in checked studies, under half of the missing clones stem from an unresolved V gene, and the remainder is unexplained. Here the sample has approximately 2.4 million clones; approximately 96% occur a single time. Around 0.13% of the sample is held by the ten biggest clonotypes. The sequenced sample consisted of naive CD4+ T cells sorted from blood. The intended sense of this specimen's cell subset or site label: CD45RA+ positively selected. These receptors originate from a young man in good health.

The V and J genes are TRBV28 and TRBJ2-4, with 11 bases identical to TRBD2. CDR1 and CDR2 from the germline V gene are MDHEN and SYDVKM. V was pared by 1 base and J by 0 bases, with 2 bases of the junction left unmatched. The CDR3 extends over 17 amino acids. CDR3 DNA: TGTGCCAGCAGTTTATTAGCGGGGGGGCTAGCCAAAAACATTCAGTACTTC. This gives the protein CASSLLAGGLAKNIQYF. Based on the CDR3 plus reference TRBV28 and TRBJ2-4, the full variable domain is DVKVTQSSRYLVKRTGEKVFLECVQDMDHENMFWYRQDPGLGLRLIYFSYDVKMKEKGDIPEGYSVSREKKERFSLILESASTNQTSMYLCASSLLAGGLAKNIQYFGAGTRLSVL.

Only one count was recorded for this clone. The chain joins TRBV5-1 to TRBJ2-1; the D gene could be TRBD1 or TRBD2 (5 bases each). The CDR3 is 17 amino acids. V dropped 3 bases and J dropped 4 bases, with 20 bases sitting between them. Germline-derived CDR1 and CDR2 are SGHRS and YFSETQ. CDR3 protein: CASSWDPGRELYNEQFF. The CDR3 nucleotides are TGCGCCAGCAGCTGGGATCCGGGGCGAGAGTTATACAATGAGCAGTTCTTC. Using reference TRBV5-1 and TRBJ2-1 for the parts outside the CDR3, the full variable domain is KAGVTQTPRYLIKTRGQQVTLSCSPISGHRSVSWYQQTPGQGLQFLFEYFSETQRNKGNFPGRFSGRQFSNSRSEMNVSTLELGDSALYLCASSWDPGRELYNEQFFGPGTRLTVL.

Details on this clone: Other DNA sequences of this sample code for an identical CDR3. The chain links TRBV6-1 to TRBJ1-1; D is undetermined. Trimming cost V 0 bases and J 4 bases, with 6 bases left between them. The CDR3 is 13 residues long. The germline V gene has CDR1 MNHNS and CDR2 SASEGT. CDR3 in amino acids: CASSEARVTEAFF. The CDR3 DNA reads TGTGCCAGCAGTGAAGCTCGGGTCACTGAAGCTTTCTTT.

The CDR3 nucleotides are TGCGCCAGCAGCCACCAGTCCGGGACCCCAACCGTCGAGCAGTACTTC. This encodes CASSHQSGTPTVEQYF. The chain carries TRBV4-3 and TRBJ2-7; D may correspond to TRBD1 or TRBD2 (5 bases each). CDR3 size: 16 residues. Germline V gene lookup returns CDR1 LGHNA and CDR2 YSLEER. V lost 3 bases to trimming and J lost 6 bases, with 21 bases between them.

The V call is TRBV7-2, the J call TRBJ2-5; 7 positions agree with TRBD1. The V segment lost 5 bases and the J segment 7 bases; nucleotides outside the gene matches: 10. Germline V gives CDR1 SGHTA, CDR2 FQGNSA. This CDR3 region has 14 residues. This chain's CDR3 is CASSPSTGYGTQYF. CDR3 DNA: TGTGCCAGCAGCCCCTCGACAGGGTATGGGACCCAGTACTTC.

This clone was counted once. The CDR3 loop reads CASSTTGGRGLYEQYF. The DNA of the CDR3 is TGTGCCAGCAGTACGACAGGGGGGCGCGGTCTCTACGAGCAGTACTTC. This chain uses TRBV28 with TRBJ2-7; 9 nucleotides line up with TRBD1. There are 16 residues in the CDR3. After removal of 5 bases from V and 3 bases from J, the junction contained 11 bases not matched to a gene. Germline lookup yields CDR1 MDHEN and CDR2 SYDVKM. Supplemented by reference TRBV28 and TRBJ2-7, the full variable domain reads DVKVTQSSRYLVKRTGEKVFLECVQDMDHENMFWYRQDPGLGLRLIYFSYDVKMKEKGDIPEGYSVSREKKERFSLILESASTNQTSMYLCASSTTGGRGLYEQYFGPGTRLTVT.

Regarding this clone: One junction end does not reproduce the germline sequence, and a read error may be involved. The chain is built from TRBV14 and TRBJ1-3; D is undetermined. The germline gives CDR1 SGHDN, CDR2 FVKESK. There are 12 residues in the CDR3. This CDR3 reads CASSQDQLPRRF. The CDR3 nucleotides read TGTGCCAGCAGCCAAGATCAATTGCCCCGTAGGTTT.

The chain combines TRBV5-1 with TRBJ1-1; D is unresolved. Trimming stripped 1 base from V and 4 bases from J, with 8 bases between. The CDR3 is 13 residues long. Germline CDR1 and CDR2: SGHRS and YFSETQ. In nucleotides, the CDR3 is TGCGCCAGCAGCTTGATTGAGGGCACTGAAGCTTTCTTT. Its translation is CASSLIEGTEAFF. Full variable domain (outside the CDR3, taken from reference TRBV5-1 and TRBJ1-1): KAGVTQTPRYLIKTRGQQVTLSCSPISGHRSVSWYQQTPGQGLQFLFEYFSETQRNKGNFPGRFSGRQFSNSRSEMNVSTLELGDSALYLCASSLIEGTEAFFGQGTRLTVV.

The rearrangement joins TRBV2 to TRBJ2-7; 11 bases map to TRBD2. This CDR3 comprises 14 residues. The V segment lost 3 bases and the J segment 6 bases; nucleotides outside the gene matches: 4. CDR1 and CDR2 from the germline V gene are SNHLY and FYNNEI. The CDR3 region has the DNA TGTGCCAGCAGTGATAGCGGGGGGGCCTTCGAGCAGTACTTC. Its protein is CASSDSGGAFEQYF.

V is TRBV6-5 and J is TRBJ1-2; no clear D gene. The V end lost 4 bases, the J end lost 2 bases, and 8 bases lay between the germline ends. Germline lookup yields CDR1 MNHEY and CDR2 SVGAGI. The CDR3 covers 13 residues. The CDR3 spells CASSSPGNYGYTF. In nucleotides, the CDR3 is TGTGCCAGCAGTTCCCCGGGGAACTATGGCTACACCTTC.

The chain carries TRBV28 and TRBJ2-1; 12 bases align to TRBD1. The V gene's germline CDR1 is MDHEN and CDR2 SYDVKM. This CDR3 has 15 residues. V trimming: 3 bases; J trimming: 12 bases; junction bases outside the gene matches: 9. The CDR3 sequence is CASSFPGQGANGQFF. CDR3 DNA sequence: TGTGCCAGCAGTTTCCCGGGACAGGGGGCGAACGGGCAGTTCTTC.

The genes are TRBV5-1 and TRBJ2-5, with TRBD2 as a possible D gene (6 bases). V shed 6 bases and J shed 1 base, with 16 bases lying between them. CDR1 and CDR2 from the germline V gene are SGHRS and YFSETQ. This CDR3 contains 15 residues. CDR3 coding DNA: TGCGCCAGCACCCCCGGGGGAAGCCCCCAAGAGACCCAGTACTTC. Translated: CASTPGGSPQETQYF.

The sample holds one count of this clone. This chain joins TRBV29-1 and TRBJ1-2; no clear D gene. The CDR3 consists of 12 residues. The germline gives CDR1 SQVTM, CDR2 ANQGSEA. Between the trimmed V and J ends, which lost 4 bases and 8 bases, there was a span of 14 bases. The CDR3 protein is CSVVNVGPGYTF. The CDR3 bases are TGCAGCGTTGTCAATGTCGGGCCCGGCTACACCTTC.

Remarks on this clone: Other DNA sequences in the same sample also yield this CDR3. The V gene is TRBV2, the J gene TRBJ2-7; 11 bases agree with TRBD2. This CDR3 contains 14 residues. Germline V gene sequence: CDR1 SNHLY, CDR2 FYNNEI. V dropped 6 bases and J dropped 4; count of bases not matched to a gene: 5. The CDR3 region is CASRRLAGTYEQYF. The DNA of the CDR3 is TGTGCCAGCAGGAGACTAGCGGGAACTTACGAGCAGTACTTC. Full variable domain (rest looked up from reference TRBV2 and TRBJ2-7): EPEVTQTPSHQVTQMGQEVILRCVPISNHLYFYWYRQILGQKVEFLVSFYNNEISEKSEIFDDQFSVERPDGSNFTLKIRSTKLEDSAMYFCASRRLAGTYEQYFGPGTRLTVT.

The V and J genes are TRBV11-2 and TRBJ2-7; 8 bases line up with TRBD1. CDR1 is SGHAT, CDR2 FQNNGV, per germline. The CDR3 sequence is 14 residues long. The trim removed 7 bases at V and 6 bases at J, leaving 11 bases unmatched. The CDR3, as DNA: TGTGCCAGCACCTCTGCGCAGGGGGCGGTCGAGCAGTACTTC. It translates to CASTSAQGAVEQYF.

The chain joins TRBV4-3 to TRBJ2-1; D remains unclear. The CDR3 is 15 amino acids. The germline V gene encodes CDR1 LGHNA and CDR2 YSLEER. Trimming stripped 0 bases from V and 7 bases from J, with 13 bases between. CDR3 coding DNA: TGCGCCAGCAGCCAAGATCCGGCTAGTTTTAATGAGCAGTTCTTC. Translating gives CASSQDPASFNEQFF.

The chain combines TRBV7-2 with TRBJ1-1; no clear D gene. The length of the CDR3 is 11 residues. CDR1 SGHTA and CDR2 FQGNSA come from the germline V gene. Trimming took off 4 bases at V and 5 bases at J, with 5 bases between the two ends. The CDR3 bases are TGTGCCAGCAGCTCCTGGACTGAAGCTTTCTTT. It encodes CASSSWTEAFF.

The gene calls are TRBV18 and TRBJ2-7; 7 bases are a match to TRBD2. After removal of 3 bases from V and 3 bases from J, the junction contained 8 bases not matched to a gene. This CDR3 has 15 amino acids. The germline gives CDR1 KGHSH, CDR2 LQKENI. This chain's CDR3 is CASSPPSGTNYEQYF. The CDR3 nucleotides read TGTGCCAGCTCACCCCCGAGCGGGACTAACTACGAGCAGTACTTC.

This clone was observed once. This chain uses TRBV5-1 with TRBJ1-6, with 8 bases aligning to TRBD1. CDR3 length: 16 amino acids. V shed 0 bases, J shed 9 bases, and the junction held 8 bases outside the gene matches. Germline V gene lookup returns CDR1 SGHRS and CDR2 YFSETQ. The CDR3: CASSLEPGQVSSPLHF. In DNA, the CDR3 is TGCGCCAGCAGCTTGGAACCGGGACAGGTCAGTTCACCCCTCCACTTT.

The chain recombines TRBV5-1 with TRBJ1-2, with D perhaps matching TRBD1 (5 bases). Germline-derived CDR1 and CDR2 are SGHRS and YFSETQ. With 0 bases removed from V and 4 bases from J, the gap between germline ends came to 13 bases. This CDR3 has 15 amino acids. In DNA form, the CDR3 reads TGCGCCAGCAGCTTGGGGGCAGGGTCTCGCTATGGCTACACCTTC. Amino acids: CASSLGAGSRYGYTF.

The chain uses TRBV6-5 and TRBJ2-7, with TRBD2 matching 11 bases. CDR3 length: 15 residues. Germline V gene sequence: CDR1 MNHEY, CDR2 SVGAGI. V lost 4 bases to trimming and J lost 0 bases; unmatched junction nucleotides: 2. For the CDR3, the DNA is TGTGCCAGCAGTTTGCTAGCGGGAGGCTCCTACGAGCAGTACTTC. Translation gives CASSLLAGGSYEQYF.

V and J are TRBV11-2 and TRBJ1-1; D is possibly TRBD1 (6 bases). Trimming cost V 5 bases and J 6 bases, with 13 bases left between them. CDR1 is SGHAT, CDR2 FQNNGV, per germline. The CDR3 is made up of 13 amino acids. CDR3 sequence (DNA): TGTGCCAGCAGCCGGGGGGCCGTTGCTGAAGCTTTCTTT. It codes for CASSRGAVAEAFF.